A single sample gave rise to the 13 T cell receptor beta chains below, sequenced in a study of blood T cell repertoires in COVID-19. The assay was immunoSEQ multiplex PCR, and TCRdb's table has in-frame clones only and misses some. The table shows more than 200,000 clones, with 88% occurring only once. The specimen was peripheral blood. The origin of the receptors is a man between 65 and 85 years old with acute or convalescent COVID-19.

This clone showed up just once. The chain has TRBV29-1 and TRBJ2-1; 9 nucleotides align to TRBD1. Germline V CDR1 and CDR2: SQVTM, ANQGSEA. Trimming at V came to 2 bases and at J to 1 base, leaving 6 bases not matched to a gene. The CDR3 length is 16 residues. CDR3 loop: CSVEPGTGSSYNEQFF. Written as DNA, the CDR3 is TGCAGCGTTGAACCCGGGACAGGGAGTTCCTACAATGAGCAGTTCTTC.

CDR3 bases: TGTGCCAGCAGCTTAGTGCGTCGGAGCACAGATACGCAGTATTTT. This sequence encodes CASSLVRRSTDTQYF. The chain carries TRBV7-2 and TRBJ2-3; no clear D. The CDR3 has 15 residues. CDR1 SGHTA and CDR2 FQGNSA come from the germline V gene. The V gene lost 1 base and the J gene lost 0 bases, with 8 bases spanning the gap.

This chain links TRBV11-1 with TRBJ2-1, with 13 positions matching TRBD2. Germline V CDR1 and CDR2: SGHAT, FQDESV (reference sequence). J lost 3 bases, V lost 5 bases, and 4 bases had no gene match. The CDR3 has 16 amino acids. CDR3 loop: CASSRTSGSDYNEQFF. Here the CDR3 DNA reads TGTGCCAGCAGCAGGACTAGCGGGAGCGACTACAATGAGCAGTTCTTC.

CDR3 DNA: TGTGCCTGCGTTCAGTGGGGCAGGACCCAGCCCCAGCATTTT. Its protein product is CACVQWGRTQPQHF. This chain joins TRBV6-4 and TRBJ1-5, with TRBD1 as a possible D gene (5 bases). Per the germline V gene, CDR1 is MRHNA and CDR2 is SNTAGT. The CDR3 covers 14 residues. Deletions cut 11 bases from V and 7 bases from J, with 21 bases between.

The rearrangement uses TRBV27 and TRBJ2-3; D ambiguous. V was cut by 6 bases and J by 1 base, with 14 bases left in between. The germline V gene has CDR1 MNHEY and CDR2 SMNVEV (reference sequence). CDR3 length equals 15 residues. CDR3 residues: CASRRRFGGTDTQYF. CDR3 bases: TGTGCCAGCAGGCGTCGTTTTGGAGGCACAGATACGCAGTATTTT.

This clone occurred once. V usage is TRBV10-3 and J usage is TRBJ1-5, with D maybe TRBD1 (6 bases). From germline, CDR1 is ENHRY and CDR2 SYGVKD. Deletions cut 5 bases from V and 7 bases from J, with 15 bases between. The CDR3 contains 14 residues. CDR3: CAISTEGQFQPQHF. As DNA, the CDR3 is TGTGCCATCAGTACCGAGGGACAATTCCAGCCCCAGCATTTT.

V gene TRBV10-3 combines with J gene TRBJ2-1, with D tentatively TRBD1 (6 bases). In germline, CDR1 is ENHRY, CDR2 SYGVKD. V dropped 6 bases and J dropped 4 bases, with 7 bases sitting between them. The CDR3 consists of 12 residues. The CDR3 DNA sequence: TGTGCCATCAGAGGACAGTACAATGAGCAGTTCTTC. Translating gives CAIRGQYNEQFF.

The chain employs TRBV7-9 and TRBJ1-4; 10 bases are shared with TRBD1. This CDR3 is 15 amino acids long. After removal of 5 bases from V and 8 bases from J, the junction contained 8 bases not matched to a gene. Germline V gene lookup returns CDR1 SEHNR and CDR2 FQNEAQ (reference sequence). The CDR3 DNA reads as TGTGCCAGCAGCGCCTGGACAGGGGGAGGAGAAAAACTGTTTTTT. Protein: CASSAWTGGGEKLFF.

The V and J genes are TRBV6-9 and TRBJ2-3, with 13 bases fitting TRBD2. The CDR3 is made up of 15 amino acids. Germline V lookup: CDR1 MNHGY, CDR2 SVAAGI. The trim removed 6 bases at V and 4 bases at J, leaving 4 bases unmatched. The DNA for the CDR3 is TGTGCCAGCAGCTCTGGACTAGCGGGAGCAGATACGCAGTATTTT. Residues: CASSSGLAGADTQYF.

V gene TRBV10-3 combines with J gene TRBJ1-6; possible D gene TRBD1, 6 bases. V gave up 10 bases and J gave up 8 bases, with 18 bases separating them. Germline-derived CDR1 and CDR2 are ENHRY and SYGVKD. The CDR3 sequence is 14 residues long. The CDR3 nucleotides are TGTGCCACCCGGACAGCGGGAGGGGATTCACCCCTCCACTTT. As protein: CATRTAGGDSPLHF.

The J gene is TRBJ2-7, the V gene TRBV20-1; D might be TRBD2 (6 bases). V lost 3 bases to trimming and J lost 0 bases, with 15 bases between them. Germline V gene data show CDR1 as DFQATT and CDR2 as SNEGSKA (reference sequence). The CDR3 runs 15 residues. The CDR3, as DNA: TGCAGTGCTAGTATAAGAGCCGGGGGCTCCTACGAGCAGTACTTC. Its translation: CSASIRAGGSYEQYF.

The rearrangement uses TRBV5-1 and TRBJ2-5; TRBD2 agrees at 15 bases. Trimming at V came to 4 bases and at J to 2 bases, leaving 6 bases not matched to a gene. This CDR3 spans 17 amino acids. The germline CDR1 and CDR2 sequences are SGHRS and YFSETQ. Here the CDR3 DNA reads TGCGCCAGCAGCCTCTGGACTAGCGGGAGGGTTCAAGAGACCCAGTACTTC. Its translation is CASSLWTSGRVQETQYF.

The V gene is TRBV18, the J gene TRBJ2-1; D ambiguous. The CDR3 loop spans 13 amino acids. The germline V gene has CDR1 KGHSH and CDR2 LQKENI. Deletions cut 3 bases from V and 1 base from J, with 4 bases between. The CDR3 bases are TGTGCCAGCTCACCGAGTTCCTACAATGAGCAGTTCTTC. Its protein product is CASSPSSYNEQFF.